The 17 T cell receptor beta chains below were found in one sample sequenced in a study of beta chain features in type 1 diabetes. TCRB transcripts that were expressed got sequenced, as all of the isolated RNA had been reverse transcribed. Here immunoSEQ multiplex PCR was the method, and the copy in TCRdb shows in-frame clones only, minus some. Among approximately 150,000 clones listed, less than 11% were seen once. Material: naive CD4+ T cells from blood. Receptors were obtained from a man between 18 and 35 years old in good health.

This clone was picked up a small number of times. This chain links TRBV2 with TRBJ2-6; D is undetermined. With 5 bases removed from V and 0 bases from J, the gap between germline ends came to 5 bases. The CDR3 runs 14 residues. CDR1 SNHLY and CDR2 FYNNEI come from the germline V gene. CDR3: CASSTISGANVLTF. CDR3 nucleotides: TGTGCCAGCAGTACTATCTCTGGGGCCAACGTCCTGACTTTC.

The chain links TRBV30 to TRBJ2-2, with 8 positions matching TRBD2. The trim removed 4 bases at V and 0 bases at J, leaving 10 bases unmatched. The CDR3 spans 17 residues. Germline V lookup: CDR1 GTSNPN, CDR2 SVGIG (reference sequence). CDR3 sequence: CAWTLLAGGTNTGELFF. CDR3 nucleotides: TGTGCCTGGACGCTTCTTGCGGGGGGAACGAACACCGGGGAGCTGTTTTTT.

The rearrangement joins TRBV7-6 to TRBJ2-1; TRBD1 agrees at 7 bases. Trimming cost V 1 base and J 7 bases; bases outside gene matches: 1. The CDR3 totals 13 residues. Germline V lookup: CDR1 SGHVS, CDR2 FNYEAQ. The CDR3 sequence: CASSLGGQNEQFF. The CDR3, as DNA: TGTGCCAGCAGCTTAGGGGGACAGAATGAGCAGTTCTTC.

The gene calls are TRBV4-3 and TRBJ2-3; TRBD2 is a possible D gene (5 bases). The length of the CDR3 is 15 residues. Germline V CDR1 and CDR2: LGHNA, YSLEER. Trimming took 1 base from V and 1 from J, leaving 9 bases between them. The CDR3 DNA follows: TGCGCCAGCAGCCAAGTTCCCGGGGGCACAGATACGCAGTATTTT. The encoded protein is CASSQVPGGTDTQYF.

This clone was found a few times. The chain carries TRBV9 and TRBJ2-3, with D uncertain. This CDR3 spans 16 amino acids. Trimming took off 0 bases at V and 6 bases at J, with 17 bases between the two ends. Germline CDR1 is SGDLS and CDR2 is YYNGEE. The CDR3 loop reads CASSVESGQQWDTQYF. In nucleotides, the CDR3 is TGTGCCAGCAGCGTAGAGTCTGGTCAACAGTGGGATACGCAGTATTTT.

V gene TRBV6-5 combines with J gene TRBJ2-3; 12 nucleotides agree with TRBD2. There are 14 residues in the CDR3. Losses at the gene ends were 4 bases for V and 6 bases for J; bases not matched to a gene: 2. Germline loops: CDR1 MNHEY, CDR2 SVGAGI. The CDR3 DNA sequence: TGTGCCAGCAGTTCTAGCGGGGGGGCCGATACGCAGTATTTT. Translation gives CASSSSGGADTQYF.

There are a few counts of this clone. The rearrangement links TRBV2 to TRBJ2-6, with a weak D call TRBD1 (6 bases). The germline V gene has CDR1 SNHLY and CDR2 FYNNEI. V gave up 5 bases and J gave up 2 bases, with 13 bases separating them. This CDR3 is 16 amino acids long. The CDR3 sequence: CASSPTGIPGANVLTF. CDR3 nucleotides: TGTGCCAGCAGTCCTACAGGGATCCCTGGGGCCAACGTCCTGACTTTC.

This clone was counted between two and nine times. The CDR3 spells CASSLWSQGLETQYF. CDR3 in DNA: TGTGCCAGCAGTTTATGGAGTCAGGGGCTAGAGACCCAGTACTTC. The chain uses TRBV28 and TRBJ2-5, with D possibly TRBD1 on 6 matching bases. Trimming left V 0 bases short and J 4 bases short, with 12 bases between. Looked up from germline, CDR1 is MDHEN and CDR2 is SYDVKM. This CDR3 spans 15 amino acids.

The chain has TRBV5-1 and TRBJ2-1; 8 nucleotides agree with TRBD2. The CDR3 runs to 16 residues. Germline V lookup: CDR1 SGHRS, CDR2 YFSETQ. The ends lost 0 bases at V and 3 bases at J; junction bases unmatched: 5. This CDR3 reads CASSLGYRGGYNEQFF. The CDR3 region has the DNA TGCGCCAGCAGCTTGGGGTATCGGGGGGGCTACAATGAGCAGTTCTTC.

This clone turned up a few times. The rearrangement uses TRBV4-3 and TRBJ2-7; the match to TRBD2 covers 9 bases. The germline CDR1 and CDR2 sequences are LGHNA and YSLEER. CDR3 length: 16 amino acids. Trimming took 1 base from V and 4 from J; bases not matched to a gene: 8. The CDR3 nucleotides read TGCGCCAGCAGCCAAGCAACGGCGGGGGGGGAATACGAGCAGTACTTC. Its protein is CASSQATAGGEYEQYF.

The chain links TRBV6-5 to TRBJ2-7, with a weak D call TRBD1 (6 bases). Germline V CDR1 and CDR2: MNHEY, SVGAGI. Trimming took off 6 bases at V and 7 bases at J, with 13 bases between the two ends. The CDR3 extends over 12 amino acids. CDR3 sequence (DNA): TGTGCCAGCAGCCTCTCCGGGACAGAGCAGTACTTC. Translating gives CASSLSGTEQYF.

In this sample, this clone turned up a few times. The chain links TRBV30 to TRBJ2-1; TRBD1 aligns across 7 bases. The germline V gene has CDR1 GTSNPN and CDR2 SVGIG (reference sequence). The CDR3 is 12 residues long. The ends lost 5 bases at V and 10 bases at J; junction bases unmatched: 8. The CDR3 sequence: CAWARDRAEQFF. CDR3 in DNA: TGTGCCTGGGCCCGGGACAGAGCCGAGCAGTTCTTC. The full variable domain, its missing parts supplied by reference TRBV30 and TRBJ2-1, is SQTIHQWPATLVQPVGSPLSLECTVEGTSNPNLYWYRQAAGRGLQLLFYSVGIGQISSEVPQNLSASRPQDRQFILSSKKLLLSDSGFYLCAWARDRAEQFFGPGTRLTVL.

This chain uses TRBV11-3 with TRBJ2-2, with D tentatively TRBD2 (6 bases). Trimming cost V 5 bases and J 2 bases, with 12 bases left between them. The CDR3 loop spans 15 amino acids. Germline-derived CDR1 and CDR2 are SGHNT and YENEEA. CDR3: CASSKAGINTGELFF. Here the CDR3 DNA reads TGTGCCAGCAGCAAGGCGGGGATCAACACCGGGGAGCTGTTTTTT.

There are a few counts of this clone. The chain is built from TRBV15 and TRBJ1-2; 8 nucleotides agree with TRBD1. V was pared by 5 bases and J by 5 bases, with 7 bases of the junction left unmatched. The CDR3 length is 14 residues. Germline V gene lookup returns CDR1 LNHNV and CDR2 YYDKDF (reference sequence). CDR3 coding DNA: TGTGCCACCAGCGTCGCCGGGACAGGATATGGCTACACCTTC. It translates to CATSVAGTGYGYTF.

This clone was seen only a few times. The chain combines TRBV11-3 with TRBJ2-5, with 7 bases aligning to TRBD2. J gave up 2 bases and V 3 bases, and 3 bases lay outside the gene matches. CDR3 size: 14 residues. Germline-derived CDR1 and CDR2 are SGHNT and YENEEA. CDR3 sequence reads: CASSFSGEQETQYF. CDR3 DNA sequence: TGTGCCAGCAGCTTCAGCGGGGAGCAAGAGACCCAGTACTTC. The full variable domain, its missing parts supplied by reference TRBV11-3 and TRBJ2-5, is EAGVVQSPRYKIIEKKQPVAFWCNPISGHNTLYWYLQNLGQGPELLIRYENEEAVDDSQLPKDRFSAERLKGVDSTLKIQPAELGDSAVYLCASSFSGEQETQYFGPGTRLLVL.

This clone has a handful of counts. The rearrangement uses TRBV5-4 and TRBJ2-3; 11 nucleotides align to TRBD1. Germline V gives CDR1 SGHNT, CDR2 YYREEE (reference sequence). V trimming: 2 bases; J trimming: 4 bases; junction bases outside the gene matches: 6. The CDR3 runs 16 residues. CDR3 DNA sequence: TGTGCCAGCAGCTTATTGGGACAGGGGGTTTCAGATACGCAGTATTTT. This gives the protein CASSLLGQGVSDTQYF. The whole variable domain, filled in from reference TRBV5-4 and TRBJ2-3, reads ETGVTQSPTHLIKTRGQQVTLRCSSQSGHNTVSWYQQALGQGPQFIFQYYREEENGRGNFPPRFSGLQFPNYSSELNVNALELDDSALYLCASSLLGQGVSDTQYFGPGTRLTVL.

V gene TRBV5-6 combines with J gene TRBJ2-1; unclear D gene. Deletions cut 0 bases from V and 7 bases from J, with 8 bases between. Looked up from germline, CDR1 is SGHDT and CDR2 is YYEEEE. This CDR3 contains 13 residues. The CDR3 DNA reads TGTGCCAGCAGCTTGGCCCAACAAAATGAGCAGTTCTTC. Its translation: CASSLAQQNEQFF.